This T cell receptor beta chain was identified during a study of Graves' ophthalmopathy and Graves' hyperthyroidism. Overall study findings and caveats: Progression of ophthalmopathy was predicted by the model with around 68% sensitivity and around 77% specificity.

In regard to this clonotype: Its matching antigen is unknown.

RNA transcripts were the template, and TCR beta CDR3 regions were amplified from them. First-round RT-PCR employed HTBI primers, with a second-round multiplex PCR after it. One entry per CDR3 protein, called by TCRdb with MiXCR from the multiplex PCR reads. The data contain a few hundred thousand distinct CDR3 sequences, roughly 14% of them singletons. The V gene's germline CDR1 is MNHEY and CDR2 SVGEGT. There are 19 residues in the CDR3. With 2 bases clipped from V and 3 bases from J, the junction kept 11 bases outside the gene matches. This chain connects TRBV6-2 or TRBV6-3 to TRBJ2-2, with 11 positions matching TRBD2. The clonotype comes from a woman aged 18-29 years with stable Graves' hyperthyroidism. Sequenced material: peripheral blood. CDR3 region: CASSYLRTSGRLDTGELFF. CDR3 nucleotide sequence: TGTGCCAGCAGTTACCTAAGGACTAGCGGGCGATTGGACACCGGGGAGCTGTTTTTT.